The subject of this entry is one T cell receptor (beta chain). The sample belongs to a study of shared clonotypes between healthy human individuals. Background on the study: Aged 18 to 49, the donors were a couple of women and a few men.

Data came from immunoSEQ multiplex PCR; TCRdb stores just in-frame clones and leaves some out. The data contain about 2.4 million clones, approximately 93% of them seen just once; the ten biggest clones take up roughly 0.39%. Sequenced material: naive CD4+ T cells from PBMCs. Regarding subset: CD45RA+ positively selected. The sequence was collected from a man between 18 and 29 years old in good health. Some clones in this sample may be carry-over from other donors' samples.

CDR3 residues: CASSIMGGYSGNTIYF. The DNA for the CDR3 is TGTGCCAGTAGTATAATGGGCGGCTACTCTGGAAACACCATATATTTT. This chain links TRBV19 with TRBJ1-3, with D unclear. V was trimmed by 2 bases and J by 0 bases, leaving 11 bases between them. Germline CDR1 is LNHDA and CDR2 is SQIVND (reference sequence). The length of the CDR3 is 16 residues. Filled out from reference TRBV19 and TRBJ1-3, the complete variable domain reads DGGITQSPKYLFRKEGQNVTLSCEQNLNHDAMYWYRQDPGQGLRLIYYSQIVNDFQKGDIAEGYSVSREKKESFPLTVTSAQKNPTAFYLCASSIMGGYSGNTIYFGEGSWLTVV.